The 13 T cell receptor beta chains in this list originate from one sample, sequenced in a study of T cell responses to AZD1222 COVID-19 vaccine. Measured with immunoSEQ multiplex PCR; TCRdb has only the in-frame clones, and not every one. The sample records approximately 150,000 clones, 70% to 90% being singletons. The sample in question was peripheral blood, obtained 28 days after the second dose of the MenACWY control vaccine. The receptor source for this set is an adult who received the MenACWY meningococcal vaccine as a control.

The chain carries TRBV5-1 and TRBJ1-1, with D unclear. V was clipped by 5 bases and J by 6 bases, with 14 bases between them. The germline V gene has CDR1 SGHRS and CDR2 YFSETQ. The CDR3 runs to 13 residues. The CDR3 coding sequence is TGCGCCAGCAGTCGGGAGGGCGCCGCTGAAGCTTTCTTT. Encoded protein: CASSREGAAEAFF. Full variable domain (missing parts from reference TRBV5-1 and TRBJ1-1): KAGVTQTPRYLIKTRGQQVTLSCSPISGHRSVSWYQQTPGQGLQFLFEYFSETQRNKGNFPGRFSGRQFSNSRSEMNVSTLELGDSALYLCASSREGAAEAFFGQGTRLTVV.

The CDR3 nucleotides read TGTGCCAGCAGCTTATTCCCTACAACAGATACGCAGTATTTT. Protein product: CASSLFPTTDTQYF. The chain employs TRBV7-2 and TRBJ2-3; D remains unclear. CDR1 is SGHTA, CDR2 FQGNSA, per germline. Trimming cost V 2 bases and J 3 bases, with 9 bases left between them. The CDR3 sequence is 14 residues long.

This clone has only a few counts. J is TRBJ2-3 and V is TRBV29-1, with 8 positions matching TRBD2. Trimming took 7 bases from V and 1 from J; bases not matched to a gene: 4. Germline CDR1 and CDR2: SQVTM and ANQGSEA. This CDR3 has 13 residues. As DNA, the CDR3 is TGCAGCGGGGATAGCGGGGGCACAGATACGCAGTATTTT. Translated, it gives CSGDSGGTDTQYF.

The genes are TRBV11-1 and TRBJ2-5; 11 bases map to TRBD1. Germline values: CDR1 SGHAT, CDR2 FQDESV (reference sequence). The length of the CDR3 is 14 residues. Trimming removed 2 bases from V and 5 bases from J; junction bases left unmatched: 1. DNA for the CDR3: TGTGCCAGCAGCTTAAGGACAGGGGGCGAGACCCAGTACTTC. Translating gives CASSLRTGGETQYF.

CDR3 residues: CSVAGLLAKNIQYF. The CDR3 coding sequence is TGCAGCGTCGCAGGGTTATTGGCCAAAAACATTCAGTACTTC. This chain joins TRBV29-1 and TRBJ2-4; D is perhaps TRBD1 (5 bases). V was cut by 6 bases and J by 1 base, with 13 bases left in between. This CDR3 comprises 14 residues. The germline CDR1 and CDR2 sequences are SQVTM and ANQGSEA.

The genes are TRBV28 and TRBJ1-5, with D possibly matching TRBD1 (5 bases). V dropped 6 bases and J dropped 4 bases, with 10 bases sitting between them. The CDR3 is made up of 13 amino acids. Germline V gives CDR1 MDHEN, CDR2 SYDVKM. In DNA, the CDR3 is TGTGCCAGCAGCGGGACTTTAAATCAGCCCCAGCATTTT. This codes for CASSGTLNQPQHF.

The chain links TRBV15 to TRBJ2-2; D unclear. Germline V CDR1 and CDR2: LNHNV, YYDKDF (reference sequence). The CDR3 totals 13 residues. V gave up 0 bases and J gave up 6 bases, with 5 bases separating them. CDR3 sequence: CATSRDRAGELFF. CDR3 in DNA: TGTGCCACCAGCAGAGACAGAGCCGGGGAGCTGTTTTTT.

This chain joins TRBV28 and TRBJ2-7; TRBD1 aligns across 7 bases. This CDR3 is built from 15 residues. The J segment lost 1 base and the V segment lost 6 bases, leaving 9 bases of the junction unmatched. Germline CDR1 reads MDHEN; CDR2 reads SYDVKM. CDR3 sequence reads: CASRGATGISYEQYF. The CDR3 nucleotides are TGTGCCAGCAGGGGTGCGACAGGGATTTCCTACGAGCAGTACTTC.

This sequence joins TRBV29-1 and TRBJ2-7; TRBD1 matches 7 bases. Germline lookup yields CDR1 SQVTM and CDR2 ANQGSEA. Losses at the gene ends were 4 bases for V and 2 bases for J; bases not matched to a gene: 5. The CDR3 is made up of 13 amino acids. CDR3 sequence: CSVVGTAAYEQYF. CDR3 in DNA: TGCAGCGTTGTGGGGACAGCGGCCTACGAGCAGTACTTC.

J is TRBJ1-5 and V is TRBV3-1 (or the pseudogene TRBV3-2); D gene unclear. The germline V gene has CDR1 LGHDT and CDR2 YNNKEL (reference sequence). The CDR3 sequence is 15 residues long. V was trimmed by 1 base and J by 8 bases, leaving 15 bases between them. This CDR3 is CASSQAWSAGKPQHF. The CDR3 nucleotides are TGTGCCAGCAGCCAAGCGTGGTCAGCGGGGAAGCCCCAGCATTTT.

The V gene is TRBV27, the J gene TRBJ1-1; a possible D gene is TRBD1 (5 bases). Trimming stripped 6 bases from V and 5 bases from J, with 16 bases between. The CDR3 has 14 amino acids. The germline CDR1 and CDR2 sequences are MNHEY and SMNVEV (reference sequence). Here the CDR3 reads CASSPKGRATEAFF. The CDR3 DNA is TGTGCCAGCAGCCCTAAAGGCAGGGCGACTGAAGCTTTCTTT.

The CDR3 protein is CSASRSYNEQFF. The CDR3 DNA follows: TGCAGTGCTAGTAGGTCTTACAATGAGCAGTTCTTC. The chain recombines TRBV20-1 with TRBJ2-1; D uncertain. The germline V and J ends were trimmed by 3 bases and 4 bases, with 7 bases remaining between them. Per the germline V gene, CDR1 is DFQATT and CDR2 is SNEGSKA (reference sequence). The CDR3 spans 12 residues.

The sample holds a few counts of this clone. The chain links TRBV5-8 to TRBJ1-1, with D maybe TRBD1 (5 bases). The CDR3 has 14 amino acids. Germline CDR1 is SGHTS and CDR2 is YDEGEE. The V gene lost 5 bases and the J gene lost 5 bases, with 16 bases spanning the gap. In DNA form, the CDR3 reads TGTGCCAGCAGTCTAATCCAGGGAGGGACTGAAGCTTTCTTT. This encodes CASSLIQGGTEAFF.